Listed here is a single TCR beta chain. The data were taken from a study of blood T cell repertoires in COVID-19. Per the germline V gene, CDR1 is LNHNV and CDR2 is YYDKDF (reference sequence). This CDR3 is 14 amino acids long. The V and J ends lost 3 bases and 5 bases respectively, with 13 bases between them. Assay used: immunoSEQ multiplex PCR; TCRdb lists only in-frame clones, some missing. The repertoire holds fewer than 120,000 clones, with around 90% as singletons. The sample consisted of peripheral blood. This clonotype was obtained from a woman in her forties or fifties with acute or convalescent COVID-19. V gene TRBV15 combines with J gene TRBJ1-2; D uncertain. CDR3: CATSSIDRTYGYTF. In nucleotides, the CDR3 is TGTGCCACCAGCAGCATAGACCGGACTTATGGCTACACCTTC.